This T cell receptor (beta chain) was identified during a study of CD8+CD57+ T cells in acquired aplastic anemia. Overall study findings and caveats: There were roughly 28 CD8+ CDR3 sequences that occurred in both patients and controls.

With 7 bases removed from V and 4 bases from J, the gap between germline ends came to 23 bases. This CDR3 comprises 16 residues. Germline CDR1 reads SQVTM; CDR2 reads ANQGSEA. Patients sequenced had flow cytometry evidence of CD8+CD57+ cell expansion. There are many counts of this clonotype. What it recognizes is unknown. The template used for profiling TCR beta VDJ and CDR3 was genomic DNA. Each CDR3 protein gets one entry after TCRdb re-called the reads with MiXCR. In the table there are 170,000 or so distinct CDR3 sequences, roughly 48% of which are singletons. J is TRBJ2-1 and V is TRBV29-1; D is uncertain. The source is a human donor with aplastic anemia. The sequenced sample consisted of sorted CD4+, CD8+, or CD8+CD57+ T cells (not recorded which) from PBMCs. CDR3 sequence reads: CSAAPPGQRSYNEQFF. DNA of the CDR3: TGCAGCGCCGCACCCCCCGGGCAACGATCTTACAATGAGCAGTTCTTC.